The present T cell receptor beta chain was sequenced within a study of blood T cells in healthy people across ages. In regard to this clonotype: One end of the junction is discordant with germline, which a read error may explain.

The CDR3 runs 14 residues. Germline-derived CDR1 and CDR2 are MNHNY and SVGAGI (reference sequence). Primers used in a second PCR of about 6 to 11 cycles were a sample-barcoded 5' primer and a J-beta primer mix. A single record per CDR3 protein comes from TCRdb applying MiXCR to the 5' RACE reads. The sample holds 800,000 to 950,000 distinct CDR3 sequences, 25% to 35% seen once. These sequences were also reported in another study, on T cells of mothers and their children. That investigation notes: A slight, non-significant increase in overlap was found for related mother-child pairs relative to unrelated pairs.

V and J are TRBV6-6 and TRBJ2-5, with 9 positions matching TRBD1. Sequenced sample: blood. This sequence originates from a woman aged 35 to 49 in good health. This CDR3 is CASSLDRGQETRYF. CDR3 DNA: TGTGCCAGCAGTCTGGACAGGGGACAAGAGACCCGGTACTTC.